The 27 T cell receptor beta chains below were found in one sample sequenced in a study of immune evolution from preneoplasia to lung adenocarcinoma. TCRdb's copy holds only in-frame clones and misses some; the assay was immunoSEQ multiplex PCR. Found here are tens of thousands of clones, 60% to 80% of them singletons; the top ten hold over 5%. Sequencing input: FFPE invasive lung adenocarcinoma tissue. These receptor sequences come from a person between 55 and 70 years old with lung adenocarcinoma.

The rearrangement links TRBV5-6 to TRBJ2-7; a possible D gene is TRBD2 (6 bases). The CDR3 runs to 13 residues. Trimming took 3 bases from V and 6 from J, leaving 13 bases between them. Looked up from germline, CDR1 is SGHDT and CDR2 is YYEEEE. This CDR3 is CASSWGRGTEQYF. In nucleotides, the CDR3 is TGTGCCAGCAGCTGGGGACGCGGGACCGAGCAGTACTTC.

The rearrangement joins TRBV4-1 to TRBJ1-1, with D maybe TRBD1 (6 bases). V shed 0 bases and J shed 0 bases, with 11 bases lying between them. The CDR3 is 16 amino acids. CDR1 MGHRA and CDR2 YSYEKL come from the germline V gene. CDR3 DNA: TGCGCCAGCAGCCAAGATCTGTACAGGGTGAACACTGAAGCTTTCTTT. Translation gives CASSQDLYRVNTEAFF.

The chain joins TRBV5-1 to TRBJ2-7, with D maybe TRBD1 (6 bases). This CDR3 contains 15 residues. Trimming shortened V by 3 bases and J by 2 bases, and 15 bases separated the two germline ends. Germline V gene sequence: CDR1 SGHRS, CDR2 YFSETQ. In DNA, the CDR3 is TGCGCCAGCAGCTCCCTCGGGGACAAGGCCTACGAGCAGTACTTC. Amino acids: CASSSLGDKAYEQYF.

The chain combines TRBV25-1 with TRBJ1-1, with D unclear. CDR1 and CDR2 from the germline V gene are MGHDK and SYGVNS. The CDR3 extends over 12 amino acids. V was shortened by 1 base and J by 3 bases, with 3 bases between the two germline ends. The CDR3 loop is CASSESHTEAFF. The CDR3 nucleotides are TGTGCCAGCAGTGAATCGCACACTGAAGCTTTCTTT.

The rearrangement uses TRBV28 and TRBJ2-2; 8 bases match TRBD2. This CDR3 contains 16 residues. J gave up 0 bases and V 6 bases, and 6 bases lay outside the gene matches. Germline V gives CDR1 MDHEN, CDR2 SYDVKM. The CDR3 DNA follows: TGTGCCAGCAGAAAACCGGGACTAGCGAACACCGGGGAGCTGTTTTTT. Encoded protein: CASRKPGLANTGELFF.

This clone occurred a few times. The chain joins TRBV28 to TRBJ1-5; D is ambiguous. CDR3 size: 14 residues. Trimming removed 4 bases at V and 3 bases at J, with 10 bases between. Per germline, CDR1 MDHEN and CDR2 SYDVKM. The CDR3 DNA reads TGTGCCAGCAGTTCCCGGTTTACCAATCAGCCCCAGCATTTT. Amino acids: CASSSRFTNQPQHF.

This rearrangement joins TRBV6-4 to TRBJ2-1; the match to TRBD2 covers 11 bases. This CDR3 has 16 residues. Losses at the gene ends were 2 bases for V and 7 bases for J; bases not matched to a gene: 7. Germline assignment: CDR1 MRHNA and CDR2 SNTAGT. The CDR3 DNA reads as TGTGCCAGCAGTGACAGTCTAGCGGGAGGAGGAAATGAGCAGTTCTTC. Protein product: CASSDSLAGGGNEQFF.

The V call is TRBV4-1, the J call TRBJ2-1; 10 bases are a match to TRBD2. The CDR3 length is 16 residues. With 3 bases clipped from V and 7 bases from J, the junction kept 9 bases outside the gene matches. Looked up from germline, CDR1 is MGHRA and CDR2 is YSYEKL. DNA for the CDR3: TGCGCCAGCAGCCACCCGACTAGCGGGCCCCATAATGAGCAGTTCTTC. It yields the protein CASSHPTSGPHNEQFF.

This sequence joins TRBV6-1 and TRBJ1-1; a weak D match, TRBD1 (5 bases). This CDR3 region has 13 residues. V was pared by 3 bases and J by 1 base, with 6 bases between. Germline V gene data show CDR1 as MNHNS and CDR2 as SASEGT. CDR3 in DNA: TGTGCCAGCAGTGACAGGGAGAACACTGAAGCTTTCTTT. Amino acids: CASSDRENTEAFF.

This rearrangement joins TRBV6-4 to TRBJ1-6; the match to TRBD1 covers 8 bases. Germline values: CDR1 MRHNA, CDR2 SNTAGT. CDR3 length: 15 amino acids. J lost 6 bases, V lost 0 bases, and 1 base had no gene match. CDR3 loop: CASSDSTGGNSPLHF. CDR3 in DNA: TGTGCCAGCAGTGACTCTACAGGGGGTAATTCACCCCTCCACTTT.

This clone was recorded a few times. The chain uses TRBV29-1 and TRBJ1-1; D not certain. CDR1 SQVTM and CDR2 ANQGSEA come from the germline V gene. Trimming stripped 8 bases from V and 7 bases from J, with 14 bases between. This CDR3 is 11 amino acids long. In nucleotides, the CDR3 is TGCAGCCTTGTGTGGGGAGGTGAAGCTTTCTTT. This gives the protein CSLVWGGEAFF. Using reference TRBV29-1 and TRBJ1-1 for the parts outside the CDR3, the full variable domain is SAVISQKPSRDICQRGTSLTIQCQVDSQVTMMFWYRQQPGQSLTLIATANQGSEATYESGFVIDKFPISRPNLTFSTLTVSNMSPEDSSIYLCSLVWGGEAFFGQGTRLTVV.

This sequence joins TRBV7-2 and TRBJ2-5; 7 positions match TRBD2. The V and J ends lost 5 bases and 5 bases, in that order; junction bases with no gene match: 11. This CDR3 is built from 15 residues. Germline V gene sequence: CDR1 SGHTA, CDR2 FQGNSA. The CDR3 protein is CASSPWVREGETQYF. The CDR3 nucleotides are TGTGCCAGCAGCCCATGGGTCAGGGAGGGGGAGACCCAGTACTTC.

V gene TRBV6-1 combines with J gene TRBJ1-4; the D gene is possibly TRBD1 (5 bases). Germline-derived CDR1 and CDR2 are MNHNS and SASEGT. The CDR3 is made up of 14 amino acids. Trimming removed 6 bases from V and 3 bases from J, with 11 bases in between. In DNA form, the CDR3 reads TGTGCCAGCAGCCCAGGGTCCGCTAATGAAAAACTGTTTTTT. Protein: CASSPGSANEKLFF.

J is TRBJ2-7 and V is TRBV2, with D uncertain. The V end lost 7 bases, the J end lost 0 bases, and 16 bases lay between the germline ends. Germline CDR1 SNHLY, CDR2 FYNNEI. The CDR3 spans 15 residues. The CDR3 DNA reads TGTGCCAGCAAGTCACAAGCGACCACCTCCTACGAGCAGTACTTC. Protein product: CASKSQATTSYEQYF.

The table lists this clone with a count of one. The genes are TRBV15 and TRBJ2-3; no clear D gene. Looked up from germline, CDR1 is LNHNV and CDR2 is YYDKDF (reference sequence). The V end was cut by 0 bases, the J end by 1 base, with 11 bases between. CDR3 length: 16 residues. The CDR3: CATSRDPGQGTDTQYF. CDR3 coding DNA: TGTGCCACCAGCAGAGATCCTGGGCAGGGCACAGATACGCAGTATTTT.

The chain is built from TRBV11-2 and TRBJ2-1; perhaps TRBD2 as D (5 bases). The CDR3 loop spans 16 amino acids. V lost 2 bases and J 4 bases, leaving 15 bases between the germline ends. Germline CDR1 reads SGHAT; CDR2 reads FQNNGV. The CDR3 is CASSLLPGGQYNEQFF. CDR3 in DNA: TGTGCCAGCAGCTTACTTCCAGGCGGGCAATACAATGAGCAGTTCTTC.

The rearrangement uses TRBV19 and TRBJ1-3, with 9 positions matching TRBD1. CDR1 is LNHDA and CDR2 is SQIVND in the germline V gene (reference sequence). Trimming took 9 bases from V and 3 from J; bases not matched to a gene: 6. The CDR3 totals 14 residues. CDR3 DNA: TGTGCCAGCGGGGACAGGGCACGTGGAAACACCATATATTTT. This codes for CASGDRARGNTIYF.

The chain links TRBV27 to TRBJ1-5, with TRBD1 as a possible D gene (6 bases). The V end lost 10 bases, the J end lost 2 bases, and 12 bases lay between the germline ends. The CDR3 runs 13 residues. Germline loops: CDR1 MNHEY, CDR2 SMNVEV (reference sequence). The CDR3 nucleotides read TGTGCCAAAAAATACAGGGGCAATCAGCCCCAGCATTTT. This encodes CAKKYRGNQPQHF.

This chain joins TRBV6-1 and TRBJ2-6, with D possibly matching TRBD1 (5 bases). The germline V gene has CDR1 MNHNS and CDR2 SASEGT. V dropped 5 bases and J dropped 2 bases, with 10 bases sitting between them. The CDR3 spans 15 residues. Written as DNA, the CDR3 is TGTGCCAGCAGTATACAGGTAACTGGGGCCAACGTCCTGACTTTC. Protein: CASSIQVTGANVLTF.

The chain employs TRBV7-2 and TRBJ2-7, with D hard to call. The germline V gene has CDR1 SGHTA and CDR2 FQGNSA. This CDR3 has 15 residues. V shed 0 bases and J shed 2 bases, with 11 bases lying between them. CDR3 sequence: CASSLAPQATYEQYF. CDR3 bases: TGTGCCAGCAGCTTAGCGCCTCAGGCTACCTACGAGCAGTACTTC.

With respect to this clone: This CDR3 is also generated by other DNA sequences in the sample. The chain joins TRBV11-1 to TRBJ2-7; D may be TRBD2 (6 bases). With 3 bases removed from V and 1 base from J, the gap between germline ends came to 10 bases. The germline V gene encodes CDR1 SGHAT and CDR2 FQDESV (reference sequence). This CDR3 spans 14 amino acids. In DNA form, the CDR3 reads TGTGCCAGCAGCTTCGGAGGGGATTCCTACGAGCAGTACTTC. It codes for CASSFGGDSYEQYF.

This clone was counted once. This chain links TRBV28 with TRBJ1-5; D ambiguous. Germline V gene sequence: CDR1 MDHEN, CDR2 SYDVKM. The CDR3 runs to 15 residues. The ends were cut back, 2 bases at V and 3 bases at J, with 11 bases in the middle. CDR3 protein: CASSLEGRINQPQHF. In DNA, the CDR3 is TGTGCCAGCAGTTTAGAGGGTCGGATCAATCAGCCCCAGCATTTT.

The CDR3 loop is CASSPSVPTDTQYF. DNA of the CDR3: TGTGCCAGCAGCCCCTCGGTGCCCACAGATACGCAGTATTTT. The chain couples TRBV5-4 to TRBJ2-3, with D uncertain. V lost 4 bases and J lost 2, with 11 bases in between. CDR3 size: 14 residues. Looked up from germline, CDR1 is SGHNT and CDR2 is YYREEE (reference sequence).

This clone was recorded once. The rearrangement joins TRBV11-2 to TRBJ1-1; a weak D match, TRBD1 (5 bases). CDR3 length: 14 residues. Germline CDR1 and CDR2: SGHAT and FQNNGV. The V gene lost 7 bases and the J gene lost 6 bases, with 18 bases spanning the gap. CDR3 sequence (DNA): TGTGCCAGCACTTTGTGGGGGGTCTCGTCTGAAGCTTTCTTT. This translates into CASTLWGVSSEAFF.

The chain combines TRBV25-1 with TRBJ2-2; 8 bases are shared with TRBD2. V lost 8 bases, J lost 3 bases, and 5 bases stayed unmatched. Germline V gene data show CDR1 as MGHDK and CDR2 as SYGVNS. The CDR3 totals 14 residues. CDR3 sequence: CASYSGIDTGELFF. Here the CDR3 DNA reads TGTGCCAGCTATAGCGGGATTGACACCGGGGAGCTGTTTTTT.

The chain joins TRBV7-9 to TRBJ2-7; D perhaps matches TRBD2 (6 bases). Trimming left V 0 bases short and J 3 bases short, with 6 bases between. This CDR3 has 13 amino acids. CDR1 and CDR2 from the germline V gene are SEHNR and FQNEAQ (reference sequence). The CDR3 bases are TGTGCCAGCAGCTTAGCGGGACTCTACGAGCAGTACTTC. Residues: CASSLAGLYEQYF.

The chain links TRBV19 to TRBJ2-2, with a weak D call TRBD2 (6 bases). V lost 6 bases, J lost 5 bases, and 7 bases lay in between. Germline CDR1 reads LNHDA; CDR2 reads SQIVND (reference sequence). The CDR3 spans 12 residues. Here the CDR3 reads CASSSGTGELFF. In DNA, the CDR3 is TGTGCCAGTAGCAGCGGGACCGGGGAGCTGTTTTTT.